This passage covers 30 T cell receptor beta chains from one sample sequenced in a study of T cell changes during pregnancy in multiple sclerosis. The data were produced by immunoSEQ multiplex PCR, yet TCRdb's version contains in-frame clones alone and is incomplete. The repertoire holds under 60,000 clones, with approximately 92% as singletons. The sequencing used CD4+ T cells from peripheral blood mononuclear cells, collected in the third trimester of pregnancy. The receptor set was obtained from a female donor with multiple sclerosis, enrolled in a pregnancy study.

The chain recombines TRBV4-1 with TRBJ2-7; TRBD2 matches at 7 bases. The V gene's germline CDR1 is MGHRA and CDR2 YSYEKL. This CDR3 contains 15 residues. The junction had 6 bases not matched to a gene; V was cut back by 1 base and J by 3 bases. The CDR3, as DNA: TGCGCCAGCAGCCAAGTGGAAGGACTAGTCTACGAGCAGTACTTC. Its protein is CASSQVEGLVYEQYF.

The V call is TRBV7-2, the J call TRBJ1-1; tentatively, D is TRBD1 (5 bases). Germline values: CDR1 SGHTA, CDR2 FQGNSA. Trimming pared 2 bases from V and 1 base from J, leaving 8 bases between. The CDR3 runs to 14 residues. The CDR3 spells CASSLWRGNTEAFF. The CDR3 DNA follows: TGTGCCAGCAGCTTATGGAGGGGGAACACTGAAGCTTTCTTT.

The CDR3 coding sequence is TGTGCCAGCAGGCCAGGGACAGGCTATGGCTACACCTTC. Amino acids: CASRPGTGYGYTF. This chain links TRBV7-2 with TRBJ1-2, with TRBD1 matching 8 bases. CDR3 size: 13 residues. The V gene end was trimmed by 6 bases and the J gene end by 4 bases; junction bases not matched to a gene: 4. Germline values: CDR1 SGHTA, CDR2 FQGNSA.

The chain carries TRBV19 and TRBJ1-5, with TRBD1 as a possible D gene (5 bases). The CDR3 spans 15 residues. Germline V gene sequence: CDR1 LNHDA, CDR2 SQIVND (reference sequence). Trimming removed 3 bases from V and 7 bases from J, with 16 bases in between. CDR3 DNA sequence: TGTGCCAGTAGTATGCTTGGGGGAGGGCGGCAGCCCCAGCATTTT. Residues: CASSMLGGGRQPQHF.

The chain has TRBV27 and TRBJ2-5; TRBD2 matches 8 bases. The length of the CDR3 is 16 residues. Germline lookup yields CDR1 MNHEY and CDR2 SMNVEV (reference sequence). V gave up 2 bases and J gave up 1 base; unmatched junction bases: 6. The chain's CDR3 is CASSLSGRGIQETQYF. As DNA, the CDR3 is TGTGCCAGCAGTTTAAGCGGGAGAGGGATCCAAGAGACCCAGTACTTC.

The rearrangement links TRBV5-8 to TRBJ2-1; 8 nucleotides line up with TRBD2. Trimming removed 1 base from V and 1 base from J; junction bases left unmatched: 4. Per germline, CDR1 SGHTS and CDR2 YDEGEE. The CDR3 has 16 residues. The CDR3: CASSLYRGGSYNEQFF. The CDR3 DNA sequence: TGTGCCAGCAGCTTGTATCGCGGGGGGTCCTACAATGAGCAGTTCTTC. The variable domain in full, with the rest retrieved from reference TRBV5-8 and TRBJ2-1, is EAGVTQSPTHLIKTRGQQATLRCSPISGHTSVYWYQQALGLGLQFLLWYDEGEERNRGNFPPRFSGRQFPNYSSELNVNALELEDSALYLCASSLYRGGSYNEQFFGPGTRLTVL.

The chain employs TRBV10-3 and TRBJ2-3; 12 nucleotides align to TRBD2. The CDR3 is 16 amino acids. J was trimmed by 4 bases and V by 7 bases; bases with no gene match: 9. Per germline, CDR1 ENHRY and CDR2 SYGVKD. In nucleotides, the CDR3 is TGTGCCATCACCTCGACTAGCGGGAGTCCCGCAGATACGCAGTATTTT. Translated: CAITSTSGSPADTQYF.

This sequence joins TRBV2 and TRBJ2-5, with 7 bases aligning to TRBD2. V shed 4 bases and J 3 bases; nucleotides not matched to a gene: 8. Germline V CDR1 and CDR2: SNHLY, FYNNEI. This CDR3 is built from 15 residues. The CDR3 region is CASSGRIAGKETQYF. As DNA, the CDR3 is TGTGCCAGCAGTGGAAGGATAGCGGGTAAAGAGACCCAGTACTTC.

The rearrangement links TRBV28 to TRBJ1-2, with a tentative D call TRBD1 (6 bases). Germline CDR1 reads MDHEN; CDR2 reads SYDVKM. The CDR3 contains 12 residues. Trimming took 3 bases from V and 6 from J, leaving 8 bases between them. The CDR3 sequence: CASSLYRDGYTF. The CDR3 bases are TGTGCCAGCAGTTTGTACAGGGATGGCTACACCTTC.

This rearrangement joins TRBV4-1 to TRBJ1-2; D is unclear. The V and J ends lost 1 base and 3 bases respectively, with 3 bases between them. The CDR3 is 12 residues long. The germline CDR1 and CDR2 sequences are MGHRA and YSYEKL. CDR3 residues: CASSQADYGYTF. The CDR3, as DNA: TGCGCCAGCAGCCAAGCGGACTATGGCTACACCTTC.

This clone was seen a single time. This chain links TRBV7-8 with TRBJ1-5, with a weak D call TRBD1 (6 bases). The germline V and J ends were trimmed by 3 bases and 9 bases, with 21 bases remaining between them. This CDR3 comprises 16 residues. Germline V gene lookup returns CDR1 SGHVS and CDR2 FQNEAQ. The CDR3 coding sequence is TGTGCCAGCAGCTTGGCGGGGGGCCTCCAATCGTTGCCCCAGCATTTT. Translated, it gives CASSLAGGLQSLPQHF.

The V call is TRBV4-1, the J call TRBJ1-2; D possibly corresponds to TRBD1 (6 bases). This CDR3 has 14 residues. V dropped 4 bases and J dropped 4 bases, with 13 bases sitting between them. Germline CDR1 is MGHRA and CDR2 is YSYEKL. CDR3 sequence (DNA): TGCGCCAGCAGCCCTAAGGACAGTAGCTATGGCTACACCTTC. Its translation: CASSPKDSSYGYTF.

This chain connects TRBV5-6 to TRBJ2-7; 7 nucleotides match TRBD1. CDR3 size: 12 residues. V shed 4 bases and J 5 bases; nucleotides not matched to a gene: 3. The V gene's germline CDR1 is SGHDT and CDR2 YYEEEE. CDR3 nucleotide sequence: TGTGCCAGCAGCCCAGGGGGTGACGAGCAGTACTTC. The encoded protein is CASSPGGDEQYF.

V is TRBV19 and J is TRBJ2-5; D may be TRBD1 (6 bases). Deletions cut 5 bases from V and 2 bases from J, with 9 bases between. Germline CDR1 and CDR2: LNHDA and SQIVND (reference sequence). This CDR3 has 13 residues. In nucleotides, the CDR3 is TGTGCCAGTAGTGAGGGGGTGCAAGAGACCCAGTACTTC. This encodes CASSEGVQETQYF. Full variable domain (outside the CDR3, taken from reference TRBV19 and TRBJ2-5): DGGITQSPKYLFRKEGQNVTLSCEQNLNHDAMYWYRQDPGQGLRLIYYSQIVNDFQKGDIAEGYSVSREKKESFPLTVTSAQKNPTAFYLCASSEGVQETQYFGPGTRLLVL.

This chain uses TRBV5-1 with TRBJ1-3; TRBD1 might be the D (5 bases). Trimming pared 4 bases from V and 0 bases from J, leaving 14 bases between. The CDR3 spans 16 residues. Germline assignment: CDR1 SGHRS and CDR2 YFSETQ. CDR3 protein: CASSTAPGFSGNTIYF. The CDR3 DNA follows: TGCGCCAGCAGCACCGCGCCAGGGTTCTCTGGAAACACCATATATTTT.

This clone was seen a single time. The rearrangement links TRBV5-1 to TRBJ2-7, with 7 bases that match TRBD2. V lost 0 bases to trimming and J lost 0 bases; unmatched junction nucleotides: 3. This CDR3 spans 15 amino acids. Looked up from germline, CDR1 is SGHRS and CDR2 is YFSETQ. CDR3 sequence reads: CASSLGGRRSYEQYF. Here the CDR3 DNA reads TGCGCCAGCAGCTTGGGCGGGAGACGCTCCTACGAGCAGTACTTC.

The chain is built from TRBV7-2 and TRBJ2-1; 11 bases map to TRBD2. The CDR3 extends over 17 amino acids. V dropped 1 base and J dropped 6; count of bases not matched to a gene: 8. The germline V gene encodes CDR1 SGHTA and CDR2 FQGNSA. CDR3 in amino acids: CASSLGPLAGGINEQFF. The CDR3, as DNA: TGTGCCAGCAGCTTAGGTCCCCTAGCGGGAGGAATCAATGAGCAGTTCTTC. Supplemented by reference TRBV7-2 and TRBJ2-1, the full variable domain reads GAGVSQSPSNKVTEKGKDVELRCDPISGHTALYWYRQSLGQGLEFLIYFQGNSAPDKSGLPSDRFSAERTGGSVSTLTIQRTQQEDSAVYLCASSLGPLAGGINEQFFGPGTRLTVL.

The rearrangement joins TRBV5-1 to TRBJ1-5, with 7 positions matching TRBD1. The CDR3 sequence is 15 residues long. Germline CDR1 SGHRS, CDR2 YFSETQ. The ends lost 3 bases at V and 7 bases at J; junction bases unmatched: 10. The CDR3 DNA is TGCGCCAGCAGCTCGCAGGGACAGTTGGGACAGCCCCAGCATTTT. Its protein is CASSSQGQLGQPQHF.

The chain uses TRBV28 and TRBJ2-4; TRBD2 is a possible D gene (5 bases). V lost 6 bases and J 6 bases, leaving 21 bases between the germline ends. Germline-derived CDR1 and CDR2 are MDHEN and SYDVKM. CDR3 length: 16 amino acids. The CDR3 protein is CASRSEGHTRGNIQYF. The CDR3 DNA follows: TGTGCCAGCAGAAGTGAGGGCCATACCCGTGGAAACATTCAGTACTTC.

The chain carries TRBV5-6 and TRBJ1-4; 11 nucleotides match TRBD1. Germline V CDR1 and CDR2: SGHDT, YYEEEE. The CDR3 is 16 residues long. The trim removed 1 base at V and 5 bases at J, leaving 4 bases unmatched. The DNA for the CDR3 is TGTGCCAGCAGCTTGTCGTGGGACAGGGGGAATGAAAAACTGTTTTTT. It specifies CASSLSWDRGNEKLFF.

This clone was counted a single time. The chain recombines TRBV5-1 with TRBJ2-1; 9 positions agree with TRBD1. V was clipped by 2 bases and J by 4 bases; unmatched bases: 16. The CDR3 length is 19 residues. From germline, CDR1 is SGHRS and CDR2 YFSETQ. The CDR3 region has the DNA TGCGCCAGCAGCTTACCGGGACAGGGAACAATGGAACCTTACAATGAGCAGTTCTTC. Amino acids: CASSLPGQGTMEPYNEQFF.

This clone was seen only once. This chain uses TRBV7-3 with TRBJ1-5; D is perhaps TRBD1 (6 bases). Per germline, CDR1 SGHTA and CDR2 FQGTGA. V was clipped by 5 bases and J by 0 bases, with 17 bases between them. CDR3 length: 17 residues. The CDR3 region has the DNA TGTGCCAGCAGCCAGACCAGGACAGAGGATAGCAATCAGCCCCAGCATTTT. It is translated as CASSQTRTEDSNQPQHF.

This clone was seen just once. The J gene is TRBJ2-5, the V gene TRBV19, with D hard to call. The ends were cut back, 3 bases at V and 5 bases at J, with 13 bases in the middle. Germline loops: CDR1 LNHDA, CDR2 SQIVND (reference sequence). CDR3 length: 14 residues. The CDR3 DNA sequence: TGTGCCAGTAGTATCTTTGGCCCGGAGGAGACCCAGTACTTC. It specifies CASSIFGPEETQYF.

The chain links TRBV19 to TRBJ2-5, with 7 bases identical to TRBD2. This CDR3 has 15 residues. After removal of 3 bases from V and 2 bases from J, the junction contained 6 bases not matched to a gene. Per the germline V gene, CDR1 is LNHDA and CDR2 is SQIVND (reference sequence). This chain's CDR3 is CASSMGAGRQETQYF. CDR3 DNA: TGTGCCAGTAGTATGGGAGCGGGGCGACAAGAGACCCAGTACTTC.

This clone came up once. J is TRBJ2-4 and V is TRBV28; D gene uncertain. Trimming cost V 8 bases and J 8 bases, with 13 bases left between them. The CDR3 spans 12 residues. Looked up from germline, CDR1 is MDHEN and CDR2 is SYDVKM. CDR3 protein: CASSSPGDIQYF. In nucleotides, the CDR3 is TGTGCCAGCTCTTCTCCGGGTGACATTCAGTACTTC.

This sequence joins TRBV5-1 and TRBJ1-3; D not certain. The germline V and J ends were trimmed by 0 bases and 0 bases, with 16 bases remaining between them. The CDR3 has 18 amino acids. Germline V gene lookup returns CDR1 SGHRS and CDR2 YFSETQ. DNA of the CDR3: TGCGCCAGCAGCTTGGTTACGGGCGCCGGGATCTCTGGAAACACCATATATTTT. It yields the protein CASSLVTGAGISGNTIYF. The variable domain in full, completed from reference TRBV5-1 and TRBJ1-3, reads KAGVTQTPRYLIKTRGQQVTLSCSPISGHRSVSWYQQTPGQGLQFLFEYFSETQRNKGNFPGRFSGRQFSNSRSEMNVSTLELGDSALYLCASSLVTGAGISGNTIYFGEGSWLTVV.

The chain uses TRBV7-6 and TRBJ2-1, with 11 bases lining up with TRBD2. V gave up 2 bases and J gave up 7 bases; unmatched junction bases: 10. The CDR3 consists of 17 residues. Germline V gene sequence: CDR1 SGHVS, CDR2 FNYEAQ. As DNA, the CDR3 is TGTGCCAGCAGCTTAAGTAGCGGGAGGGCCCACGGTAATGAGCAGTTCTTC. Residues: CASSLSSGRAHGNEQFF.

This rearrangement joins TRBV27 to TRBJ2-1, with a weak D call TRBD1 (6 bases). CDR1 and CDR2 from the germline V gene are MNHEY and SMNVEV (reference sequence). The CDR3 sequence is 15 residues long. The germline V and J ends were trimmed by 0 bases and 7 bases, with 13 bases remaining between them. This CDR3 is CASSLSGTPRNEQFF. The CDR3 nucleotides read TGTGCCAGCAGTTTATCCGGGACACCCAGGAATGAGCAGTTCTTC.

The chain couples TRBV7-6 to TRBJ2-2; TRBD2 is a possible D gene (5 bases). Germline V gene sequence: CDR1 SGHVS, CDR2 FNYEAQ. The length of the CDR3 is 19 residues. The germline V and J ends were trimmed by 4 bases and 0 bases, with 21 bases remaining between them. CDR3 in DNA: TGTGCCAGCAGCTCATTCGCAGACCTACTAGAGCCGAACACCGGGGAGCTGTTTTTT. Protein sequence: CASSSFADLLEPNTGELFF.

The chain recombines TRBV5-5 with TRBJ1-1; D is unresolved. This CDR3 region has 15 residues. CDR1 is SGHKS and CDR2 is YYEKEE in the germline V gene (reference sequence). Trimming pared 4 bases from V and 0 bases from J, leaving 13 bases between. CDR3 sequence: CASSPRAVLNTEAFF. CDR3 in DNA: TGTGCCAGCAGCCCGAGGGCGGTATTGAACACTGAAGCTTTCTTT.